This T cell receptor beta chain appears in the sequencing data of a study of blood T cell dynamics during melanoma immunotherapy. Libraries were prepared by immunoSEQ multiplex PCR; TCRdb keeps only in-frame clonotypes and omits some of them. The sample holds approximately 15,000 clones, 70% to 90% seen once. Regarding time point: pre-treatment baseline. V was pared by 3 bases and J by 4 bases, with 7 bases between. The CDR3 consists of 13 residues. Germline-derived CDR1 and CDR2 are KGHSH and LQKENI. The receptor comes from a human donor with melanoma. Sequenced here: blood, sampled from a patient treated with checkpoint blockade. This rearrangement joins TRBV18 to TRBJ1-5; D remains unclear. Here the CDR3 reads CASSPDWNQPQHF. The CDR3, as DNA: TGTGCCAGCTCACCCGACTGGAATCAGCCCCAGCATTTT.